This is a list of T cell receptor beta chains from one sample in a study of CD8 T cells in Susac syndrome. MiXCR, applied by TCRdb to the immunoSEQ multiplex PCR reads, yields one record per CDR3 protein. The sample shows hundreds of thousands of distinct CDR3 sequences, about 96% of them seen only once. The sequenced sample was CD4+ T cells from PBMCs. Source of these receptors: a human donor with Susac syndrome. Each CDR3 is given with its conserved first and last residue. Fields, in order: clone size, D gene, J gene, V gene, CDR3 protein, CDR3 DNA. D genes are given only for firm matches. Size is stated for part of the rows, as once, few or many counts, or as a class when the clone is expanded.

clone size: .; D gene: TRBD2; J gene: TRBJ2-1; V gene: TRBV12-3/TRBV12-4; CDR3 protein: CASSLGGRLRNEQFF; CDR3 DNA: TGTGCCAGCAGTTTGGGAGGGAGACTAAGGAATGAGCAGTTCTTC
clone size: .; D gene: .; J gene: TRBJ2-5; V gene: TRBV12-3/TRBV12-4; CDR3 protein: CASSLSEPSTTQYF; CDR3 DNA: TGTGCCAGCAGTTTGTCCGAGCCCTCTACGACCCAGTACTTC
clone size: .; D gene: .; J gene: TRBJ2-3; V gene: TRBV25-1; CDR3 protein: CASSAQGADTQYF; CDR3 DNA: TGTGCCAGCAGTGCCCAAGGGGCTGATACGCAGTATTTT
clone size: .; D gene: .; J gene: TRBJ2-7; V gene: TRBV7-9; CDR3 protein: CASSPPGTFRGEQYF; CDR3 DNA: TGTGCCAGCAGCCCCCCCGGGACCTTTCGGGGCGAGCAGTACTTC
clone size: .; D gene: .; J gene: TRBJ2-3; V gene: TRBV5-1; CDR3 protein: CASSGEDTQYF; CDR3 DNA: TGCGCCAGCAGCGGAGAAGATACGCAGTATTTT
clone size: .; D gene: TRBD1; J gene: TRBJ2-4; V gene: TRBV9; CDR3 protein: CASSVAPGQGAKNIQYF; CDR3 DNA: TGTGCCAGCAGCGTAGCCCCGGGACAGGGAGCCAAAAACATTCAGTACTTC
clone size: .; D gene: TRBD1; J gene: TRBJ2-7; V gene: TRBV29-1; CDR3 protein: CSVETGQGTGQYF; CDR3 DNA: TGCAGCGTTGAAACGGGACAGGGGACGGGGCAGTACTTC
clone size: .; D gene: .; J gene: TRBJ1-3; V gene: TRBV5-4; CDR3 protein: CASSPGISGNTIYF; CDR3 DNA: TGTGCCAGCAGTCCCGGGATCTCTGGAAACACCATATATTTT
clone size: .; D gene: TRBD1; J gene: TRBJ2-7; V gene: TRBV27; CDR3 protein: CASSEQGARFSSYEQYF; CDR3 DNA: TGTGCCAGCAGCGAGCAGGGGGCAAGATTTAGCTCCTACGAGCAGTACTTC
clone size: .; D gene: .; J gene: TRBJ1-1; V gene: TRBV19; CDR3 protein: CASTSKGLGSTEAFF; CDR3 DNA: TGTGCCAGTACCTCAAAAGGATTGGGGTCCACTGAAGCTTTCTTT
clone size: once; D gene: TRBD2; J gene: TRBJ2-5; V gene: TRBV20-1; CDR3 protein: CSALGLDQETQYF; CDR3 DNA: TGCAGTGCCCTAGGACTAGATCAGGAGACCCAGTACTTC
clone size: .; D gene: TRBD1; J gene: TRBJ2-7; V gene: TRBV10-3; CDR3 protein: CAILGTAKPNEQYF; CDR3 DNA: TGTGCCATCTTAGGGACAGCAAAGCCGAACGAGCAGTACTTC
clone size: .; D gene: TRBD1; J gene: TRBJ1-5; V gene: TRBV4-1; CDR3 protein: CASSQGPGGDGQPQHF; CDR3 DNA: TGCGCCAGCAGCCAAGGCCCAGGGGGCGACGGTCAGCCCCAGCATTTT
clone size: .; D gene: .; J gene: TRBJ2-7; V gene: TRBV4-2; CDR3 protein: CASSQGVGTGYEQYF; CDR3 DNA: TGTGCCAGCAGCCAGGGTGTTGGTACCGGGTACGAGCAGTACTTC
clone size: .; D gene: .; J gene: TRBJ2-1; V gene: TRBV14; CDR3 protein: CASSQALVVYNEQFF; CDR3 DNA: TGTGCCAGCAGCCAAGCGCTGGTCGTCTACAATGAGCAGTTCTTC
clone size: .; D gene: .; J gene: TRBJ1-4; V gene: TRBV27; CDR3 protein: CASTDLGPGEGKLFF; CDR3 DNA: TGTGCCAGCACCGATTTAGGGCCAGGGGAGGGAAAACTGTTTTTT
clone size: .; D gene: .; J gene: TRBJ2-6; V gene: TRBV29-1; CDR3 protein: CSVGAPGSGANVLTF; CDR3 DNA: TGCAGCGTTGGGGCCCCGGGGTCTGGGGCCAACGTCCTGACTTTC
clone size: .; D gene: .; J gene: TRBJ2-7; V gene: TRBV20-1; CDR3 protein: CSARIGGVSSYEQYF; CDR3 DNA: TGCAGTGCTAGAATTGGAGGGGTGAGCTCCTACGAGCAGTACTTC
clone size: .; D gene: TRBD2; J gene: TRBJ2-1; V gene: TRBV5-1; CDR3 protein: CASSPLGGLAGERRNEQFF; CDR3 DNA: TGCGCCAGCAGCCCACTTGGGGGACTAGCGGGAGAGAGGCGCAATGAGCAGTTCTTC
clone size: .; D gene: .; J gene: TRBJ1-1; V gene: TRBV12-3/TRBV12-4; CDR3 protein: CASSSGYTEAFF; CDR3 DNA: TGTGCCAGCAGTTCTGGGTACACTGAAGCTTTCTTT
clone size: .; D gene: .; J gene: TRBJ1-2; V gene: TRBV11-1; CDR3 protein: CASSLEAAHTSYGYTF; CDR3 DNA: TGTGCCAGCAGCTTGGAGGCAGCTCACACCTCTTATGGCTACACCTTC
clone size: .; D gene: TRBD2; J gene: TRBJ2-5; V gene: TRBV9; CDR3 protein: CASSVAGGRMETQYF; CDR3 DNA: TGTGCCAGCAGCGTAGCTGGCGGGAGAATGGAGACCCAGTACTTC
clone size: .; D gene: .; J gene: TRBJ1-1; V gene: TRBV27; CDR3 protein: CASSYRDNTEAFF; CDR3 DNA: TGTGCCAGCAGTTACAGGGACAACACTGAAGCTTTCTTT
clone size: .; D gene: .; J gene: TRBJ2-5; V gene: TRBV3-1; CDR3 protein: CASSQEALLETQYF; CDR3 DNA: TGTGCCAGCAGCCAAGAGGCCCTCCTCGAGACCCAGTACTTC
clone size: .; D gene: .; J gene: TRBJ2-1; V gene: TRBV25-1; CDR3 protein: CASSPPKTGWPFF; CDR3 DNA: TGTGCCAGCAGTCCTCCTAAAACAGGGTGGCCGTTCTTC
clone size: once; D gene: .; J gene: TRBJ2-6; V gene: TRBV29-1; CDR3 protein: CSVEHFRSGANVLTF; CDR3 DNA: TGCAGCGTTGAACATTTCCGCTCTGGGGCCAACGTCCTGACTTTC
clone size: .; D gene: .; J gene: TRBJ1-2; V gene: TRBV11-2; CDR3 protein: CASSPGLRYGYTF; CDR3 DNA: TGTGCCAGCAGCCCGGGTTTGCGGTATGGCTACACCTTC
clone size: .; D gene: TRBD1; J gene: TRBJ1-5; V gene: TRBV20-1; CDR3 protein: CSALQGAVSNQPQHF; CDR3 DNA: TGCAGTGCGCTACAGGGGGCGGTAAGCAATCAGCCCCAGCATTTT
clone size: .; D gene: .; J gene: TRBJ1-5; V gene: TRBV18; CDR3 protein: CASSPGPAPQPQHF; CDR3 DNA: TGTGCCAGCTCTCCAGGGCCGGCTCCGCAGCCCCAGCATTTT
clone size: once; D gene: .; J gene: TRBJ2-3; V gene: TRBV19; CDR3 protein: CASTGRNTQYF; CDR3 DNA: TGTGCCAGTACCGGGCGAAATACGCAGTATTTT
clone size: .; D gene: .; J gene: TRBJ2-3; V gene: TRBV29-1; CDR3 protein: CSVPMGAADTQYF; CDR3 DNA: TGCAGCGTCCCGATGGGGGCCGCAGATACGCAGTATTTT
clone size: .; D gene: TRBD1; J gene: TRBJ2-3; V gene: TRBV30; CDR3 protein: CAWSQDRGTDTQYF; CDR3 DNA: TGTGCCTGGAGCCAGGACAGGGGCACAGATACGCAGTATTTT
clone size: .; D gene: .; J gene: TRBJ1-1; V gene: TRBV20-1; CDR3 protein: CSASHRANTEAFF; CDR3 DNA: TGCAGTGCTTCCCATAGGGCGAACACTGAAGCTTTCTTT
clone size: .; D gene: .; J gene: TRBJ1-5; V gene: TRBV7-8; CDR3 protein: CASSTQGPTGDQPQHF; CDR3 DNA: TGTGCCAGCAGCACCCAGGGACCGACCGGCGATCAGCCCCAGCATTTT
clone size: .; D gene: .; J gene: TRBJ2-3; V gene: TRBV5-1; CDR3 protein: CASSLSKDTQYF; CDR3 DNA: TGCGCCAGCAGCTTGTCCAAAGATACGCAGTATTTT
clone size: .; D gene: TRBD2; J gene: TRBJ2-1; V gene: TRBV7-6; CDR3 protein: CASSLTGTSGIWNEQFF; CDR3 DNA: TGTGCCAGCAGCTTAACGGGGACTAGCGGGATTTGGAATGAGCAGTTCTTC
clone size: .; D gene: TRBD2; J gene: TRBJ2-5; V gene: TRBV20-1; CDR3 protein: CSARGMTSGREETQYF; CDR3 DNA: TGCAGTGCTAGAGGAATGACTAGCGGGAGGGAAGAGACCCAGTACTTC
clone size: .; D gene: TRBD2; J gene: TRBJ2-2; V gene: TRBV4-1; CDR3 protein: CASRREGGLDGSGELFF; CDR3 DNA: TGCGCCAGCAGGCGTGAGGGAGGGCTCGATGGATCCGGGGAGCTGTTTTTT
clone size: once; D gene: .; J gene: TRBJ1-1; V gene: TRBV7-2; CDR3 protein: CASSLRSTEAFF; CDR3 DNA: TGTGCCAGCAGCTTAAGGAGCACTGAAGCTTTCTTT
clone size: .; D gene: .; J gene: TRBJ2-4; V gene: TRBV15; CDR3 protein: CATSRDPGQVDIQYF; CDR3 DNA: TGTGCCACCAGCAGAGATCCGGGTCAGGTGGACATTCAGTACTTC
clone size: .; D gene: TRBD2; J gene: TRBJ2-1; V gene: TRBV7-9; CDR3 protein: CASSSGTSAHNEQFF; CDR3 DNA: TGTGCCAGCAGCTCCGGGACTAGCGCCCACAATGAGCAGTTCTTC
clone size: .; D gene: .; J gene: TRBJ2-2; V gene: TRBV15; CDR3 protein: CATSRDRAVGELFF; CDR3 DNA: TGTGCCACCAGCAGAGATAGAGCGGTCGGGGAGCTGTTTTTT
clone size: .; D gene: .; J gene: TRBJ2-1; V gene: TRBV27; CDR3 protein: CASSFGLVLYNEQFF; CDR3 DNA: TGTGCCAGCAGTTTCGGTCTAGTTCTATACAATGAGCAGTTCTTC
clone size: .; D gene: .; J gene: TRBJ1-1; V gene: TRBV9; CDR3 protein: CASSVATSSTEAFF; CDR3 DNA: TGTGCCAGCAGCGTAGCTACTTCGAGTACTGAAGCTTTCTTT